These 26 T cell receptor beta chains were sequenced from one sample in a study of T cells in Graves' hyperthyroidism and ophthalmopathy. TCR beta CDR3 sequences were amplified from RNA transcripts. A set of HTBI primers served as the primers for a first-round RT-PCR of the TCR CDR3. TCRdb re-derived calls from the multiplex PCR reads in MiXCR, one entry per CDR3 protein. The profile shows about 610,000 distinct CDR3 sequences, more than 15% of them singletons. The specimen sequenced was blood. These receptors were collected from a woman aged 40 to 50 with Graves' ophthalmopathy.

Only a few counts were recorded for this clonotype. The chain joins TRBV12-3 or TRBV12-4 to TRBJ1-5; 8 bases are shared with TRBD1. The CDR3 sequence is 15 residues long. J gave up 5 bases and V 3 bases, and 6 bases lay outside the gene matches. CDR3: CASSLKTGAYQPQHF. The CDR3 coding sequence is TGTGCCAGCAGTTTGAAGACAGGGGCTTATCAGCCCCAGCATTTT.

The chain couples TRBV2 to TRBJ2-1; D is ambiguous. V lost 1 base and J lost 4, with 8 bases in between. The CDR3 has 14 amino acids. The germline V gene has CDR1 SNHLY and CDR2 FYNNEI. Here the CDR3 reads CASSEVTVYNEQFF. In nucleotides, the CDR3 is TGTGCCAGCAGTGAAGTGACTGTTTACAATGAGCAGTTCTTC.

The chain links TRBV29-1 to TRBJ2-2; D tentatively fits TRBD1 or TRBD2 (7 bases each). V was cut by 6 bases and J by 6 bases, with 14 bases left in between. Germline-derived CDR1 and CDR2 are SQVTM and ANQGSEA. CDR3 length equals 13 residues. CDR3 nucleotides: TGCAGCGTGGGGAGGGGGCGCCCCGGGGAGCTGTTTTTT. It is translated as CSVGRGRPGELFF.

This clonotype was recorded at least ten times. This rearrangement joins TRBV30 to TRBJ1-2; 11 positions match TRBD1. The junction had 9 bases not matched to a gene; V was cut back by 5 bases and J by 4 bases. The CDR3 sequence is 15 residues long. CDR1 and CDR2 from the germline V gene are GTSNPN and SVGIG (reference sequence). CDR3 bases: TGTGCCTGGGGACAGGGGGCCTGCTTTTGCTATGGCTACACCTTC. Translation gives CAWGQGACFCYGYTF.

This clonotype occurred a few times. V usage is TRBV7-2 and J usage is TRBJ2-2, with 7 bases aligning to TRBD1. V trimming: 4 bases; J trimming: 5 bases; junction bases outside the gene matches: 4. Germline V gene data show CDR1 as SGHTA and CDR2 as FQGNSA. The CDR3 loop spans 14 amino acids. CDR3 loop: CASSSYRGTGELFF. The CDR3 coding sequence is TGTGCCAGCAGCTCATACAGGGGTACCGGGGAGCTGTTTTTT.

The DNA for the CDR3 is TGTGCCACCAGTGACGTTACCGGGGAGCTGTTTTTT. It is translated as CATSDVTGELFF. The rearrangement uses TRBV24-1 and TRBJ2-2; D is unclear. Germline values: CDR1 KGHDR, CDR2 SFDVKD. The CDR3 extends over 12 amino acids. Between the trimmed V and J ends, which lost 4 bases and 5 bases, there was a span of 4 bases.

In this sample, this clonotype turned up many times. The chain recombines TRBV30 with TRBJ2-7; 9 bases match TRBD1. The germline V gene has CDR1 GTSNPN and CDR2 SVGIG (reference sequence). V gave up 3 bases and J gave up 4 bases; unmatched junction bases: 7. CDR3 length: 14 amino acids. The chain's CDR3 is CAWSKGTGKYEQYF. DNA of the CDR3: TGTGCCTGGAGCAAAGGGACAGGGAAATACGAGCAGTACTTC.

This clonotype was seen ten or more times. V and J are TRBV5-1 and TRBJ1-4; TRBD1 is a possible D gene (6 bases). Germline V gene data show CDR1 as SGHRS and CDR2 as YFSETQ. The CDR3 runs 14 residues. V lost 3 bases and J lost 8, with 14 bases in between. The CDR3 DNA follows: TGCGCCAGCAGCTCCTCAGGGGTGCGGGAAAAACTGTTTTTT. The encoded protein is CASSSSGVREKLFF.

The chain links TRBV4-1 to TRBJ2-1; D gene unclear. The germline CDR1 and CDR2 sequences are MGHRA and YSYEKL. Trimming took 0 bases from V and 0 from J, leaving 6 bases between them. The CDR3 loop spans 15 amino acids. The CDR3 region is CASSQDTFSYNEQFF. In DNA form, the CDR3 reads TGCGCCAGCAGCCAAGATACCTTCTCCTACAATGAGCAGTTCTTC.

This clonotype was observed many times. This chain links TRBV11-1 with TRBJ2-2; 8 nucleotides align to TRBD1. Germline CDR1 is SGHAT and CDR2 is FQDESV (reference sequence). The V and J ends lost 5 bases and 6 bases, in that order; junction bases with no gene match: 11. The CDR3 length is 16 residues. The CDR3 DNA reads TGTGCCAGCAGCCCCAGGGGGCCGAGGGTTGCCGGGGAGCTGTTTTTT. This gives the protein CASSPRGPRVAGELFF.

Only a few counts were recorded for this clonotype. The chain links TRBV5-1 to TRBJ1-4; no clear D. V was clipped by 0 bases and J by 6 bases, with 12 bases between them. This CDR3 contains 15 residues. CDR1 and CDR2 from the germline V gene are SGHRS and YFSETQ. The CDR3 bases are TGCGCCAGCAGCTTGGTGGGGAGAGGCGATGAAAAACTGTTTTTT. It encodes CASSLVGRGDEKLFF.

This chain uses TRBV19 with TRBJ2-1; the match to TRBD2 covers 11 bases. The CDR3 covers 14 residues. V was pared by 7 bases and J by 7 bases, with 6 bases of the junction left unmatched. In germline, CDR1 is LNHDA, CDR2 SQIVND (reference sequence). DNA of the CDR3: TGTGCCAGTACTACTAGCGGGAGTCGGAATGAGCAGTTCTTC. The encoded protein is CASTTSGSRNEQFF.

This clonotype was detected ten times or more. The chain uses TRBV19 and TRBJ2-1; TRBD2 aligns across 11 bases. CDR1 and CDR2 from the germline V gene are LNHDA and SQIVND (reference sequence). The length of the CDR3 is 14 residues. J lost 7 bases, V lost 3 bases, and 2 bases had no gene match. DNA of the CDR3: TGTGCCAGTAGTATGGGACTAGCGGTGAATGAGCAGTTCTTC. This encodes CASSMGLAVNEQFF.

In its sample, this clonotype was seen many times. The chain joins TRBV12-3 or TRBV12-4 to TRBJ2-3, with 9 bases fitting TRBD2. The length of the CDR3 is 17 residues. With V trimmed by 3 bases and J by 2 bases, 9 bases remained unmatched. The CDR3 DNA reads TGTGCCAGCAGTTTTTCCCCGACTAGCGGACCCACAGATACGCAGTATTTT. Translated: CASSFSPTSGPTDTQYF.

This clonotype was seen ten or more times. V usage is TRBV2 and J usage is TRBJ1-2; D is perhaps TRBD1 (5 bases). This CDR3 has 13 amino acids. The germline V gene encodes CDR1 SNHLY and CDR2 FYNNEI. V was clipped by 6 bases and J by 1 base, with 9 bases between them. The DNA of the CDR3 is TGTGCCAGCAGACTAGACAGTAACTATGGCTACACCTTC. It specifies CASRLDSNYGYTF.

This clonotype occurred many times. V is TRBV7-8 and J is TRBJ2-7, with unresolved D. The germline CDR1 and CDR2 sequences are SGHVS and FQNEAQ. This CDR3 comprises 12 residues. V was trimmed by 4 bases and J by 6 bases, leaving 10 bases between them. This CDR3 is CASSSNEAEQYF. DNA for the CDR3: TGTGCCAGCAGCTCTAATGAGGCCGAGCAGTACTTC.

This clonotype was seen repeatedly, ten times or more. V gene TRBV7-2 combines with J gene TRBJ2-6; weak D call: TRBD2 (5 bases). V lost 4 bases to trimming and J lost 3 bases, with 13 bases between them. In germline, CDR1 is SGHTA, CDR2 FQGNSA. CDR3 length: 16 amino acids. CDR3 nucleotide sequence: TGTGCCAGCAGCTCGGACTCGTATTTTGGGGCCAACGTCCTGACTTTC. Amino acid sequence: CASSSDSYFGANVLTF.

For this clonotype: Possible read error: a much larger clone is one base away. V gene TRBV20-1 combines with J gene TRBJ2-1, with TRBD2 matching 9 bases. The CDR3 is made up of 14 amino acids. Germline CDR1 is DFQATT and CDR2 is SNEGSKA (reference sequence). Trimming took 6 bases from V and 2 from J; bases not matched to a gene: 5. DNA for the CDR3: TGCAGTGCATCTAGCGGGAAAGCCTACAATGAGCAGTTCTTC. It yields the protein CSASSGKAYNEQFF.

This clonotype was detected only a few times. A much larger clone lies one base from this, so it may be a read error. The J gene is TRBJ2-7, the V gene TRBV28, with D perhaps TRBD1 or TRBD2 (5 bases each). The length of the CDR3 is 15 residues. Germline CDR1 reads MDHEN; CDR2 reads SYDVKM. The CDR3 DNA reads as TGTGCCAGCAGTTTCTCCGGGGCCCCATCCTACGGGCAGTACTTC. Translating gives CASSFSGAPSYGQYF.

Details on this clonotype: With a much larger clone just one base away, this may be a read error. This chain uses TRBV7-9 with TRBJ1-6; D is possibly TRBD1 (5 bases). This CDR3 has 15 amino acids. Trimming stripped 5 bases from V and 5 bases from J, with 13 bases between. In germline, CDR1 is SEHNR, CDR2 FQNEAQ (reference sequence). CDR3 DNA sequence: TGTGCCAGCAGCGAACGGGGGGTAGATAATTCACCCCTCCACTTT. Residues: CASSERGVDNSPLHF.

At least ten counts were recorded for this clonotype. This chain uses TRBV28 with TRBJ1-5; a weak D match, TRBD1 (5 bases). CDR3 length equals 15 residues. The V and J ends lost 8 bases and 7 bases respectively, with 21 bases between them. The germline CDR1 and CDR2 sequences are MDHEN and SYDVKM. This CDR3 is CASGPGRKGVQPQHF. The CDR3 coding sequence is TGTGCCAGCGGACCGGGACGGAAAGGGGTACAGCCCCAGCATTTT. The full variable domain, with the rest looked up from reference TRBV28 and TRBJ1-5, is DVKVTQSSRYLVKRTGEKVFLECVQDMDHENMFWYRQDPGLGLRLIYFSYDVKMKEKGDIPEGYSVSREKKERFSLILESASTNQTSMYLCASGPGRKGVQPQHFGDGTRLSIL.

The CDR3 DNA reads as TGCGCCAGCAGGCCTAGTCCCCAAGAGACCCAGTACTTC. Translated: CASRPSPQETQYF. The chain joins TRBV5-1 to TRBJ2-5, with D unresolved. V was cut by 5 bases and J by 1 base, with 9 bases left in between. This CDR3 is built from 13 residues. Germline loops: CDR1 SGHRS, CDR2 YFSETQ.

This clonotype was counted at least ten times. The chain joins TRBV7-2 to TRBJ2-7; D is uncertain. The germline gives CDR1 SGHTA, CDR2 FQGNSA. The V end lost 2 bases, the J end lost 3 bases, and 5 bases lay between the germline ends. The CDR3 extends over 12 amino acids. The CDR3 region has the DNA TGTGCCAGCAGCTTACCATTCTACGAGCAGTACTTC. As protein: CASSLPFYEQYF.

The J gene is TRBJ2-1, the V gene TRBV10-2, with 7 bases identical to TRBD1. This CDR3 region has 14 residues. With V trimmed by 7 bases and J by 2 bases, 5 bases remained unmatched. The germline gives CDR1 WSHSY, CDR2 SAAADI. The CDR3 is CASTGTATYNEQFF. The CDR3, as DNA: TGCGCCAGCACCGGGACAGCTACCTACAATGAGCAGTTCTTC.

Concerning this clonotype itself: Compared with germline, one end of the junction differs, possibly owing to a read error. The chain has TRBV5-1 and TRBJ2-7; 12 bases fit TRBD2. There are 15 residues in the CDR3. Germline V gene data show CDR1 as SGHRS and CDR2 as YFSETQ. The CDR3 sequence: CASSPWTSGISEQYF. In DNA, the CDR3 is TGTGCCAGCAGCCCCTGGACTAGCGGGATCTCCGAGCAGTACTTC.

This clonotype was recorded many times. V gene TRBV11-2 combines with J gene TRBJ1-6, with 8 bases identical to TRBD1. The CDR3 runs 12 residues. Unmatched junction bases numbered 7, after V lost 5 bases and J lost 16 bases. Germline CDR1 SGHAT, CDR2 FQNNGV. This CDR3 is CASSTPGGSLHF. DNA of the CDR3: TGTGCCAGCAGCACTCCAGGGGGCTCTCTCCACTTT.